Detailed here is one TCR beta chain. This sample is drawn from a study of cytomegalovirus exposure and HLA in healthy donors. The PCR used 60 Vbeta and 13 Jbeta primers. TCRdb's table, derived via immunoSEQ multiplex PCR, lists solely in-frame clones and lacks some. There are around 190,000 clones in the sample; about 76% occur only once, and about 1.6% lies in the top ten. CDR3 size: 14 residues. V was cut by 3 bases and J by 11 bases, with 17 bases left in between. Germline-derived CDR1 and CDR2 are LNHDA and SQIVND (reference sequence). The rearrangement uses TRBV19 and TRBJ1-5, with D uncertain. The receptor comes from a woman in her fifties or sixties in good health and CMV-seronegative. Material for sequencing was PBMCs. CDR3 sequence: CASSIAGIPPAQHF. In DNA form, the CDR3 reads TGTGCCAGTAGTATTGCGGGGATCCCCCCGGCCCAGCATTTT.